This T cell receptor (beta chain) came from a study of cytomegalovirus exposure and HLA in healthy donors. Vbeta (60) and Jbeta (13) primers were used in the PCR. Clones were sequenced by immunoSEQ multiplex PCR, and TCRdb holds only the in-frame ones, with some missing. This table holds 150,000 to 200,000 clones, roughly 86% found once. The source of this sequence is a woman in her late teens or twenties in good health and CMV-seronegative. The material sequenced was PBMCs.

The CDR3 sequence: CASSWGDSDTQYF. The CDR3 DNA reads TGTGCCAGCAGCTGGGGGGACTCAGATACGCAGTATTTT. The J gene is TRBJ2-3, the V gene TRBV5-6; D is perhaps TRBD2 (6 bases). V lost 3 bases and J 4 bases, leaving 9 bases between the germline ends. The germline CDR1 and CDR2 sequences are SGHDT and YYEEEE. CDR3 length equals 13 residues.